Below are 32 T cell receptor beta chains sequenced from a single sample in a study of shared clonotypes between healthy human individuals. Clones were sequenced by immunoSEQ multiplex PCR, and TCRdb holds only the in-frame ones, with some missing. In the table there are hundreds of thousands of clones, 90% to 96% of which are singletons. The sequencing sample was made of naive CD4+ T cells sorted from blood. Regarding subset: CD45RA+ positively selected. These receptors all come from a woman in her twenties or thirties in good health.

The chain links TRBV7-9 to TRBJ2-2, with D hard to call. V dropped 1 base and J dropped 6 bases, with 6 bases sitting between them. There are 13 residues in the CDR3. Germline CDR1 is SEHNR and CDR2 is FQNEAQ (reference sequence). In DNA form, the CDR3 reads TGTGCCAGCAGCTTAGAAACGGCCGGGGAGCTGTTTTTT. Its protein product is CASSLETAGELFF.

The table lists this clone with a count of one. The chain combines TRBV28 with TRBJ2-2; D remains ambiguous. The CDR3 has 16 residues. With 6 bases removed from V and 1 base from J, the gap between germline ends came to 15 bases. Germline V CDR1 and CDR2: MDHEN, SYDVKM. This CDR3 is CASSPIGPGNTGELFF. CDR3 DNA sequence: TGTGCCAGCAGCCCAATCGGGCCTGGGAACACCGGGGAGCTGTTTTTT. The full variable domain, rest sourced from reference TRBV28 and TRBJ2-2, is DVKVTQSSRYLVKRTGEKVFLECVQDMDHENMFWYRQDPGLGLRLIYFSYDVKMKEKGDIPEGYSVSREKKERFSLILESASTNQTSMYLCASSPIGPGNTGELFFGEGSRLTVL.

V gene TRBV2 combines with J gene TRBJ1-1, with 8 bases aligning to TRBD1. Germline lookup yields CDR1 SNHLY and CDR2 FYNNEI. This CDR3 region has 15 residues. With 7 bases clipped from V and 1 base from J, the junction kept 8 bases outside the gene matches. Here the CDR3 reads CASNPGTGKNTEAFF. The CDR3 DNA reads TGTGCCAGCAACCCCGGGACAGGAAAGAACACTGAAGCTTTCTTT. The entire variable domain, with the rest obtained from reference TRBV2 and TRBJ1-1, is as follows: EPEVTQTPSHQVTQMGQEVILRCVPISNHLYFYWYRQILGQKVEFLVSFYNNEISEKSEIFDDQFSVERPDGSNFTLKIRSTKLEDSAMYFCASNPGTGKNTEAFFGQGTRLTVV.

Concerning this clone itself: This sample includes further DNA sequences coding for the same CDR3. This rearrangement joins TRBV28 to TRBJ2-3, with D unclear. Trimming shortened V by 4 bases and J by 0 bases, and 5 bases separated the two germline ends. This CDR3 spans 13 amino acids. Germline V gene data show CDR1 as MDHEN and CDR2 as SYDVKM. The CDR3 coding sequence is TGTGCCAGCAGTTCCGCTAGCACAGATACGCAGTATTTT. This encodes CASSSASTDTQYF.

The chain uses TRBV7-8 and TRBJ2-7; a possible D gene is TRBD1 (6 bases). The CDR3 consists of 14 residues. Germline V CDR1 and CDR2: SGHVS, FQNEAQ. Trimming stripped 5 bases from V and 0 bases from J, with 11 bases between. CDR3 protein: CASSSWTVSYEQYF. DNA for the CDR3: TGTGCCAGCAGCAGCTGGACAGTCTCCTACGAGCAGTACTTC.

This chain joins TRBV4-1 and TRBJ2-3; TRBD2 matches 7 bases. Germline loops: CDR1 MGHRA, CDR2 YSYEKL. The CDR3 contains 17 residues. V shed 3 bases, J shed 2 bases, and the junction held 11 bases outside the gene matches. CDR3 region: CASSQAKLAYITDTQYF. The CDR3 region has the DNA TGCGCCAGCAGCCAGGCCAAACTAGCGTATATCACAGATACGCAGTATTTT.

V gene TRBV19 combines with J gene TRBJ1-2; TRBD1 matches at 7 bases. The germline V gene has CDR1 LNHDA and CDR2 SQIVND (reference sequence). The ends lost 6 bases at V and 4 bases at J; junction bases unmatched: 8. The CDR3 is 14 residues long. The CDR3 sequence is CASSQGTAVYGYTF. The CDR3 coding sequence is TGTGCCAGTAGCCAAGGGACAGCGGTCTATGGCTACACCTTC.

The J gene is TRBJ1-2, the V gene TRBV5-6, with 9 bases that match TRBD1. With V trimmed by 5 bases and J by 7 bases, 12 bases remained unmatched. CDR1 is SGHDT and CDR2 is YYEEEE in the germline V gene. The CDR3 spans 15 residues. CDR3 bases: TGTGCCAGCAGTGTAACCGGGACAGGGTATAGTGGCTACACCTTC. This sequence encodes CASSVTGTGYSGYTF.

The rearrangement uses TRBV10-1 and TRBJ2-3; possibly TRBD2 for D (5 bases). Between the trimmed V and J ends, which lost 0 bases and 11 bases, there was a span of 18 bases. The CDR3 has 15 residues. Looked up from germline, CDR1 is WNHNN and CDR2 is SYGVQD (reference sequence). CDR3 region: CASSESGAVLIGQYF. The CDR3 DNA reads as TGCGCCAGCAGTGAGTCAGGAGCGGTCCTAATCGGGCAGTATTTT.

The V call is TRBV29-1, the J call TRBJ2-1, with a possible D match to TRBD1 (6 bases). V shed 7 bases and J shed 0 bases, with 16 bases lying between them. The CDR3 length is 15 residues. CDR1 is SQVTM, CDR2 ANQGSEA, per germline. CDR3 loop: CSGIDRTRSYNEQFF. In nucleotides, the CDR3 is TGCAGCGGGATCGACAGGACCCGCTCCTACAATGAGCAGTTCTTC.

This chain links TRBV5-4 with TRBJ2-5; D unresolved. V lost 4 bases and J 0 bases, leaving 13 bases between the germline ends. This CDR3 region has 15 residues. Per germline, CDR1 SGHNT and CDR2 YYREEE (reference sequence). The CDR3 here is CASSPNRRNQETQYF. CDR3 nucleotide sequence: TGTGCCAGCAGCCCGAACCGCAGGAACCAAGAGACCCAGTACTTC.

This chain links TRBV27 with TRBJ2-1; D possibly corresponds to TRBD2 (6 bases). CDR3 length: 18 amino acids. Germline V gene sequence: CDR1 MNHEY, CDR2 SMNVEV (reference sequence). V was clipped by 4 bases and J by 3 bases, with 22 bases between them. CDR3 amino acids: CASSSHRRASDIYNEQFF. As DNA, the CDR3 is TGTGCCAGCAGTTCCCACCGTAGGGCTAGCGATATCTACAATGAGCAGTTCTTC.

The gene calls are TRBV2 and TRBJ2-7; D call uncertain. Germline CDR1 is SNHLY and CDR2 is FYNNEI. The CDR3 has 11 residues. V was cut by 2 bases and J by 3 bases, with 2 bases left in between. In DNA form, the CDR3 reads TGTGCCAGCAGTGAAATCTACGAGCAGTACTTC. It yields the protein CASSEIYEQYF. Full variable domain (missing parts from reference TRBV2 and TRBJ2-7): EPEVTQTPSHQVTQMGQEVILRCVPISNHLYFYWYRQILGQKVEFLVSFYNNEISEKSEIFDDQFSVERPDGSNFTLKIRSTKLEDSAMYFCASSEIYEQYFGPGTRLTVT.

The CDR3 sequence is CASSSMPDRVSYNEQFF. The CDR3 coding sequence is TGCGCCAGCAGCTCTATGCCGGACAGGGTATCCTACAATGAGCAGTTCTTC. The gene calls are TRBV5-1 and TRBJ2-1, with 8 bases fitting TRBD1. The CDR3 has 17 amino acids. Germline-derived CDR1 and CDR2 are SGHRS and YFSETQ. V lost 3 bases and J lost 1; bases outside the gene matches: 9.

This CDR3 reads CASSQTLGLDQETQYF. DNA of the CDR3: TGTGCCAGCAGCCAAACCCTAGGACTCGACCAAGAGACCCAGTACTTC. The V call is TRBV14, the J call TRBJ2-5, with D possibly matching TRBD2 (5 bases). V was pared by 2 bases and J by 0 bases, with 13 bases between. This CDR3 is 16 amino acids long. Per germline, CDR1 SGHDN and CDR2 FVKESK.

This chain connects TRBV28 to TRBJ1-1; D remains ambiguous. Germline values: CDR1 MDHEN, CDR2 SYDVKM. This CDR3 is built from 12 residues. V was clipped by 7 bases and J by 7 bases, with 13 bases between them. The CDR3 loop is CASISPPIEAFF. Here the CDR3 DNA reads TGTGCCAGCATCTCTCCTCCGATTGAAGCTTTCTTT.

This chain joins TRBV5-1 and TRBJ2-1; D tentatively fits TRBD1 or TRBD2 (7 bases each). The germline V and J ends were trimmed by 3 bases and 5 bases, with 21 bases remaining between them. The CDR3 contains 17 residues. Germline-derived CDR1 and CDR2 are SGHRS and YFSETQ. CDR3 in amino acids: CASSSRGGQGTNNEQFF. In DNA, the CDR3 is TGCGCCAGCAGCTCCAGGGGGGGGCAGGGTACGAACAATGAGCAGTTCTTC.

The chain carries TRBV5-1 and TRBJ2-7, with 8 nucleotides matching TRBD2. Germline assignment: CDR1 SGHRS and CDR2 YFSETQ. V was pared by 4 bases and J by 2 bases, with 23 bases of the junction left unmatched. The CDR3 runs to 20 residues. In DNA, the CDR3 is TGCGCCAGCAGCGTGCAACCCCGTCGGAGCGGGAGCGAGTTAACCTACGAGCAGTACTTC. Translation: CASSVQPRRSGSELTYEQYF.

The chain is built from TRBV21-1 and TRBJ2-7; the D call in the table, TRBD2, was not verified against the DNA. TRBV21-1 is listed as a pseudogene. CDR3 size: 17 residues. CDR3 sequence: CASHILHTGLAAYEQYF. The CDR3 bases are TGTGCCAGCCACATATTACATACGGGACTAGCGGCGTACGAGCAGTACTTC.

The chain combines TRBV10-2 with TRBJ1-4; D not resolved. The V gene lost 0 bases and the J gene lost 4 bases, with 9 bases spanning the gap. In germline, CDR1 is WSHSY, CDR2 SAAADI. The CDR3 totals 15 residues. CDR3 sequence: CASSESSRSNEKLFF. CDR3 DNA sequence: TGCGCCAGCAGTGAGTCTTCGCGGAGTAATGAAAAACTGTTTTTT.

The V gene is TRBV5-1, the J gene TRBJ2-1; 7 nucleotides agree with TRBD2. V gave up 5 bases and J gave up 5 bases; unmatched junction bases: 13. The CDR3 covers 16 residues. Germline assignment: CDR1 SGHRS and CDR2 YFSETQ. This CDR3 reads CASRTLEAGPHNEQFF. The CDR3 DNA sequence: TGCGCCAGCAGGACGCTAGAAGCGGGACCCCACAATGAGCAGTTCTTC.

The table lists this clone with a count of one. This sample also contains other DNA sequences that code for the same CDR3. This chain joins TRBV7-9 and TRBJ2-7, with D possibly TRBD1 on 5 matching bases. Trimming removed 1 base from V and 1 base from J, with 8 bases in between. The CDR3 extends over 14 amino acids. Germline V CDR1 and CDR2: SEHNR, FQNEAQ (reference sequence). CDR3 sequence (DNA): TGTGCCAGCAGCTTAGACAGGCTATCCTACGAGCAGTACTTC. Its protein product is CASSLDRLSYEQYF.

The chain has TRBV19 and TRBJ2-3; D possibly corresponds to TRBD2 (6 bases). From germline, CDR1 is LNHDA and CDR2 SQIVND (reference sequence). Trimming removed 11 bases at V and 0 bases at J, with 30 bases between. The CDR3 is 19 amino acids. CDR3 in amino acids: CASSPGLNKHGTSTDTQYF. CDR3 bases: TGTGCCTCCTCGCCGGGACTGAATAAACATGGTACTAGCACAGATACGCAGTATTTT.

V and J are TRBV18 and TRBJ2-7, with 11 bases fitting TRBD1. Germline V gene data show CDR1 as KGHSH and CDR2 as LQKENI. V trimming: 4 bases; J trimming: 4 bases; junction bases outside the gene matches: 6. This CDR3 has 15 residues. The CDR3 spells CASSLTGQGDYEQYF. The CDR3 DNA reads as TGTGCCAGCTCACTGACGGGACAGGGGGATTACGAGCAGTACTTC.

This clone has a single count. The chain is built from TRBV5-1 and TRBJ2-7; 9 bases map to TRBD2. The CDR3 has 16 amino acids. The germline gives CDR1 SGHRS, CDR2 YFSETQ. The junction had 9 bases not matched to a gene; V was cut back by 2 bases and J by 3 bases. This CDR3 reads CASSFNPAGGNYEQYF. CDR3 nucleotide sequence: TGCGCCAGCAGCTTCAACCCGGCGGGAGGGAACTACGAGCAGTACTTC.

This chain links TRBV7-3 with TRBJ2-7; 7 bases are a match to TRBD1. CDR3 size: 14 residues. From germline, CDR1 is SGHTA and CDR2 FQGTGA. J lost 0 bases, V lost 5 bases, and 4 bases had no gene match. CDR3 nucleotides: TGTGCCAGCAGCATGGGACAGAGCTCCTACGAGCAGTACTTC. Its translation is CASSMGQSSYEQYF.

V gene TRBV2 combines with J gene TRBJ2-6; perhaps TRBD1 as D (6 bases). V was shortened by 6 bases and J by 12 bases, with 18 bases between the two germline ends. Germline loops: CDR1 SNHLY, CDR2 FYNNEI. This CDR3 region has 14 residues. The CDR3 sequence is CASRGQGTVFVLTF. The CDR3 DNA reads TGTGCCAGCAGGGGCCAGGGGACGGTTTTCGTCCTGACTTTC.

The J gene is TRBJ2-7, the V gene TRBV4-1, with D perhaps matching TRBD2 (6 bases). This CDR3 has 16 residues. The V and J ends lost 0 bases and 3 bases respectively, with 15 bases between them. Germline lookup yields CDR1 MGHRA and CDR2 YSYEKL. The CDR3 reads CASSQDSRTKGYEQYF. The DNA for the CDR3 is TGCGCCAGCAGCCAAGATAGTCGGACTAAAGGCTACGAGCAGTACTTC.

This chain connects TRBV28 to TRBJ1-1; no firm D call. V lost 1 base and J 8 bases, leaving 8 bases between the germline ends. This CDR3 contains 12 residues. The germline CDR1 and CDR2 sequences are MDHEN and SYDVKM. DNA for the CDR3: TGTGCCAGCAGTTTATCCCTATCGGAAGCTTTCTTT. It codes for CASSLSLSEAFF.

The rearrangement links TRBV2 to TRBJ2-3; D remains ambiguous. Germline V lookup: CDR1 SNHLY, CDR2 FYNNEI. Trimming left V 8 bases short and J 2 bases short, with 8 bases between. The CDR3 extends over 12 amino acids. CDR3 sequence reads: CASVEYTDTQYF. CDR3 coding DNA: TGTGCCAGCGTTGAATACACAGATACGCAGTATTTT.

The rearrangement uses TRBV19 and TRBJ2-7; D gene uncertain. The V end was cut by 6 bases, the J end by 2 bases, with 11 bases between. The CDR3 runs 13 residues. The germline CDR1 and CDR2 sequences are LNHDA and SQIVND (reference sequence). The CDR3 loop reads CASSLTGAYEQYF. CDR3 coding DNA: TGTGCCAGTAGCCTGACTGGAGCCTACGAGCAGTACTTC. Filled out from reference TRBV19 and TRBJ2-7, the complete variable domain reads DGGITQSPKYLFRKEGQNVTLSCEQNLNHDAMYWYRQDPGQGLRLIYYSQIVNDFQKGDIAEGYSVSREKKESFPLTVTSAQKNPTAFYLCASSLTGAYEQYFGPGTRLTVT.

This chain uses TRBV18 with TRBJ2-5; 8 bases agree with TRBD2. The J call could be wrong; TRBJ2-7 is a better fit for the DNA end. The CDR3 is 16 residues long. From germline, CDR1 is KGHSH and CDR2 LQKENI. The CDR3 region has the DNA TGTGCCAGCTCACCACCGTCTATCGGGAGGGCCTACGAGCAGTACTTC. Protein product: CASSPPSIGRAYEQYF.